Each of the 11 T cell receptor beta chains below was sequenced from the same sample in a study of T cell repertoires in cytomegalovirus infection. TCRdb independently ran MiXCR on the reads; one entry per CDR3 protein. This sample has 250,000 to 300,000 distinct CDR3 sequences; 25% occur once, and the top ten carry over 11%. The material sequenced was PBMCs. The receptors stem from a human donor in good health (CMV status not recorded). Some clones in this sample may be carry-over from other donors' samples.

This clonotype was counted a few times. The chain recombines TRBV7-8 with TRBJ2-5; no definite D call. This CDR3 contains 15 residues. V gave up 2 bases and J gave up 2 bases, with 12 bases separating them. Germline CDR1 SGHVS, CDR2 FQNEAQ. Here the CDR3 reads CASSLQLDLQETQYF. DNA for the CDR3: TGTGCCAGCAGCTTACAGCTAGACCTTCAAGAGACCCAGTACTTC.

This chain links TRBV14 with TRBJ2-2; TRBD2 matches 13 bases. CDR3 length: 21 residues. Losses at the gene ends were 3 bases for V and 5 bases for J; bases not matched to a gene: 18. Germline lookup yields CDR1 SGHDN and CDR2 FVKESK. The CDR3 sequence is CASSHRPGLAGLVRGTGELFF. CDR3 sequence (DNA): TGTGCCAGCAGCCACCGACCGGGACTAGCGGGATTAGTACGTGGGACCGGGGAGCTGTTTTTT.

The chain has TRBV7-2 and TRBJ1-4; possible D gene TRBD1, 5 bases. V was cut by 3 bases and J by 6 bases, with 8 bases left in between. The germline V gene has CDR1 SGHTA and CDR2 FQGNSA. This CDR3 is 13 amino acids long. The CDR3 DNA reads as TGTGCCAGCAGCTTTGGGACTCATGAAAAACTGTTTTTT. This encodes CASSFGTHEKLFF.

This clonotype was detected ten times or more. The chain has TRBV28 and TRBJ2-7; 16 positions agree with TRBD2. The CDR3 is 16 residues long. The germline V gene has CDR1 MDHEN and CDR2 SYDVKM. Losses at the gene ends were 6 bases for V and 6 bases for J; bases not matched to a gene: 8. CDR3 nucleotides: TGTGCCAGCAGCGCTGCCGGGACTAGCGGGAGGGTCGAGCAGTACTTC. This codes for CASSAAGTSGRVEQYF.

In its sample, this clonotype was seen a few times. The chain has TRBV15 and TRBJ1-2; D gene ambiguous. Germline values: CDR1 LNHNV, CDR2 YYDKDF (reference sequence). The CDR3 has 12 amino acids. Trimming took 2 bases from V and 5 from J, leaving 6 bases between them. The CDR3 loop reads CATSRTSYGYTF. Written as DNA, the CDR3 is TGTGCCACCAGCAGAACTTCGTATGGCTACACCTTC.

The sample holds a few counts of this clonotype. The rearrangement joins TRBV25-1 to TRBJ1-1; D possibly corresponds to TRBD1 (6 bases). The CDR3 consists of 17 residues. Deletions cut 2 bases from V and 6 bases from J, with 22 bases between. Per the germline V gene, CDR1 is MGHDK and CDR2 is SYGVNS. The CDR3 here is CASSETPRAGDRSEAFF. The CDR3 DNA reads as TGTGCCAGCAGTGAAACCCCGAGGGCAGGGGACCGCTCTGAAGCTTTCTTT.

The CDR3 nucleotides read TGTGCCAGCAGCTTAGTTTCCGGTGGAACTGAAGCTTTCTTT. Amino acid sequence: CASSLVSGGTEAFF. The J gene is TRBJ1-1, the V gene TRBV7-3; D not certain. From germline, CDR1 is SGHTA and CDR2 FQGTGA. Trimming stripped 2 bases from V and 5 bases from J, with 12 bases between. The CDR3 runs to 14 residues. Using reference TRBV7-3 and TRBJ1-1 for the parts outside the CDR3, the full variable domain is GAGVSQTPSNKVTEKGKYVELRCDPISGHTALYWYRQSLGQGPEFLIYFQGTGAADDSGLPNDRFFAVRPEGSVSTLKIQRTERGDSAVYLCASSLVSGGTEAFFGQGTRLTVV.

This clonotype was seen a few times. The rearrangement links TRBV4-3 to TRBJ2-7; D is unresolved. CDR1 LGHNA and CDR2 YSLEER come from the germline V gene. With 1 base removed from V and 1 base from J, the gap between germline ends came to 14 bases. This CDR3 is built from 16 residues. CDR3: CASSQGPGDGSYEQYF. In DNA, the CDR3 is TGCGCCAGCAGCCAAGGACCCGGAGACGGTTCCTACGAGCAGTACTTC.

This clonotype was found a few times. The chain uses TRBV12-3 or TRBV12-4 and TRBJ2-6; 7 bases line up with TRBD2. The ends lost 0 bases at V and 2 bases at J; junction bases unmatched: 4. The CDR3 sequence is 17 residues long. The CDR3, as DNA: TGTGCCAGCAGTTTAGCCGGACTAGGGACTGGGGCCAACGTCCTGACTTTC. Translation: CASSLAGLGTGANVLTF.

This clonotype was recorded many times. CDR3 sequence (DNA): TGTGCCAGCAGCTCGGCCAACTCTGGAAACACCATATATTTT. Amino acid sequence: CASSSANSGNTIYF. The gene calls are TRBV7-2 and TRBJ1-3, with D unclear. V was shortened by 4 bases and J by 0 bases, with 7 bases between the two germline ends. The CDR3 is 14 amino acids. Germline lookup yields CDR1 SGHTA and CDR2 FQGNSA.

This clonotype occurred many times. This chain links TRBV7-2 with TRBJ1-5; TRBD1 matches at 7 bases. This CDR3 region has 15 residues. Per germline, CDR1 SGHTA and CDR2 FQGNSA. V shed 1 base, J shed 6 bases, and the junction held 6 bases outside the gene matches. The CDR3 coding sequence is TGTGCCAGCAGCTTAGGACAGGGTCTGGGTCAGCCCCAGCATTTT. Protein product: CASSLGQGLGQPQHF.